This TCR beta chain was identified in a study of monozygotic twins with inflammatory bowel disease. CDR3 length: 17 residues. Germline V gene data show CDR1 as SEHNR and CDR2 as FQNEAQ (reference sequence). TCRdb reprocessed the 5' RACE reads; each CDR3 protein has one entry and no DNA is given. Recorded for this sample: about 300,000 distinct CDR3 sequences. The clonotype comes from a human donor with ulcerative colitis or Crohn's disease, or a healthy co-twin of an affected twin (not recorded which). This rearrangement joins TRBV7-9 to TRBJ1-5; TCRdb selects TRBD1, and the lack of DNA leaves this call unchecked. The sequencing input was blood. The CDR3 reads CASSLDGAGRSNQPQHF. Filled out from reference TRBV7-9 and TRBJ1-5, the complete variable domain reads DTGVSQNPRHKITKRGQNVTFRCDPISEHNRLYWYRQTLGQGPEFLTYFQNEAQLEKSRLLSDRFSAERPKGSFSTLEIQRTEQGDSAMYLCASSLDGAGRSNQPQHFGDGTRLSIL.